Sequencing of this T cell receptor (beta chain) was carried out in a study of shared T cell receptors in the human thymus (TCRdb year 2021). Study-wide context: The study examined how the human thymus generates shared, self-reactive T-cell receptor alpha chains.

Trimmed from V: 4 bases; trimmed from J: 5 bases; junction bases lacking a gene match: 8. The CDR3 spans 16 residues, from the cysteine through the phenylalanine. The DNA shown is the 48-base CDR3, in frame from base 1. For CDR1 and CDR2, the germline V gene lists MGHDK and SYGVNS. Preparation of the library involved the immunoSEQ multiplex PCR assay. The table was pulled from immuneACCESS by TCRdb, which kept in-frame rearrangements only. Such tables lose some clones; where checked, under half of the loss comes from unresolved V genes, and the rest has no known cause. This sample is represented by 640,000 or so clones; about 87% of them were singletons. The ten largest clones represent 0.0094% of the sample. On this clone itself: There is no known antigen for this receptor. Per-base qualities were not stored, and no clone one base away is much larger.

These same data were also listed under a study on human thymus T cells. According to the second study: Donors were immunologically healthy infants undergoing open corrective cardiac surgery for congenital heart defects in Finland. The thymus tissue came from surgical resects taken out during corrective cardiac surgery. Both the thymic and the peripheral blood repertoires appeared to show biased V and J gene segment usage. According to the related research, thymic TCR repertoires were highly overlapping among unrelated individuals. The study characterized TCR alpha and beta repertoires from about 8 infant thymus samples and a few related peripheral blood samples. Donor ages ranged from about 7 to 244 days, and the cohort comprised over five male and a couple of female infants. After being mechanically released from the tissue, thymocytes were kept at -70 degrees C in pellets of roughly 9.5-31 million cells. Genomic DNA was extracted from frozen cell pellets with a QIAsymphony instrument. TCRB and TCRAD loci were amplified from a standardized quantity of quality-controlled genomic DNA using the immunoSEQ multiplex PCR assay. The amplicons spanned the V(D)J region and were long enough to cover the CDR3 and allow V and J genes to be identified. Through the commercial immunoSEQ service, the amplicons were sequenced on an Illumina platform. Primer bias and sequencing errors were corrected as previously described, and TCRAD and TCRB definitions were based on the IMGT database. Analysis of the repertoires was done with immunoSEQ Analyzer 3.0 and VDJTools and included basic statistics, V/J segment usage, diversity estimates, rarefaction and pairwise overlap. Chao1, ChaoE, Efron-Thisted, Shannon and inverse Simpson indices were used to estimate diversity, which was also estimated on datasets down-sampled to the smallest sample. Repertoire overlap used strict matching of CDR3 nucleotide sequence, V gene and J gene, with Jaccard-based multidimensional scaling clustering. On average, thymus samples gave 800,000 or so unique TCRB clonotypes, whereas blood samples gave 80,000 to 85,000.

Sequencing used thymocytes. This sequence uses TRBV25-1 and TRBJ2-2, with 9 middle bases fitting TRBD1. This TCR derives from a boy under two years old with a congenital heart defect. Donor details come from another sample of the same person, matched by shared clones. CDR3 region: CASSGNRDRATGELFF. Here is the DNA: TGTGCCAGCAGTGGGAACAGGGACAGGGCGACCGGGGAGCTGTTTTTT.